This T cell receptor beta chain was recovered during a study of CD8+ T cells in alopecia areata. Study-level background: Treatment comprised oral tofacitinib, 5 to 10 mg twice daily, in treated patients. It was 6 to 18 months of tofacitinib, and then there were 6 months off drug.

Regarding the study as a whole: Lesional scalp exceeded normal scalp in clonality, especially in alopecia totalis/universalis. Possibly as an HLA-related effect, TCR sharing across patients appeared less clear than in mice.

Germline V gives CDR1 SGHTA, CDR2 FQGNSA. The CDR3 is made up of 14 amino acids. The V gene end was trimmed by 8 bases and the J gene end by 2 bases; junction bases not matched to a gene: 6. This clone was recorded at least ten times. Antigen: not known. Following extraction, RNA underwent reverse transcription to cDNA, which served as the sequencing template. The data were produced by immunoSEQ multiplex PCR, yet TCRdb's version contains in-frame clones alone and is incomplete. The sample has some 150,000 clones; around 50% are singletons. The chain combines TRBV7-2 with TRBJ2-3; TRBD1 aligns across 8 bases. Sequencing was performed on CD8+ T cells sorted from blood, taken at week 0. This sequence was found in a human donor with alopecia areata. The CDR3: CASGKTGATDTQYF. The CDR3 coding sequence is TGTGCCAGCGGCAAGACAGGGGCCACAGATACGCAGTATTTT.